Given below is one T cell receptor (beta chain) in context. No antigen is known for it. These data belong to a study of T cell responses to AZD1222 COVID-19 vaccine. TCRdb's table, derived via immunoSEQ multiplex PCR, lists solely in-frame clones and lacks some. The sample shows hundreds of thousands of clones, 85% to 95% of them seen only once. CDR3 length: 16 residues. Unmatched junction bases numbered 7, after V lost 5 bases and J lost 0 bases. Per the germline V gene, CDR1 is SGHVS and CDR2 is FQNEAQ. Study findings and constraints: Repertoire sampling happened only post peak T cell response. Vaccine-associated CD4 TCRs spanned spike, dominant at 160-218 and 743-854. Donors, mostly white British, included more females; clonal diversity was possibly underestimated. Reportedly, close to half of spike-specific TCRs are directed against unmutated variant regions.

The rearrangement links TRBV7-8 to TRBJ2-1, with 7 bases lining up with TRBD2. This sequence originates from an adult in good health. Sequenced here: peripheral blood, sampled on day 0 of MenACWY control vaccination. CDR3 nucleotides: TGTGCCAGCAGCCCAATCGGGGGGTCCTCCTACAATGAGCAGTTCTTC. Translating it yields CASSPIGGSSYNEQFF.